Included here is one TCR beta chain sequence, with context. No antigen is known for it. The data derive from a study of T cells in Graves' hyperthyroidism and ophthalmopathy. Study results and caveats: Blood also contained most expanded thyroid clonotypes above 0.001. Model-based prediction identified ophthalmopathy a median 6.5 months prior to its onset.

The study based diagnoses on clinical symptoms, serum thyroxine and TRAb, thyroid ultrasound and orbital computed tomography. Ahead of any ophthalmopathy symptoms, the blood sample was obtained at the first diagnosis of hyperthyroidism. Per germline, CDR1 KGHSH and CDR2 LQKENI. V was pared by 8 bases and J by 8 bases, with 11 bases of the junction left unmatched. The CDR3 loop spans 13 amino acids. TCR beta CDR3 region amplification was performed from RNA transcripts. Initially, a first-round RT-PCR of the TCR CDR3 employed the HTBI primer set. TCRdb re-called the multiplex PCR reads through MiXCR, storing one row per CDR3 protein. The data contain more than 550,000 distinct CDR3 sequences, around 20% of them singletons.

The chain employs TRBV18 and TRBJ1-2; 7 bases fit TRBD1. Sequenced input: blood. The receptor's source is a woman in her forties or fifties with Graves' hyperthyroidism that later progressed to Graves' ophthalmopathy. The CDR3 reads CASSPNDRVGYTF. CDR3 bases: TGTGCCAGCAGTCCGAATGACAGGGTCGGCTACACCTTC.